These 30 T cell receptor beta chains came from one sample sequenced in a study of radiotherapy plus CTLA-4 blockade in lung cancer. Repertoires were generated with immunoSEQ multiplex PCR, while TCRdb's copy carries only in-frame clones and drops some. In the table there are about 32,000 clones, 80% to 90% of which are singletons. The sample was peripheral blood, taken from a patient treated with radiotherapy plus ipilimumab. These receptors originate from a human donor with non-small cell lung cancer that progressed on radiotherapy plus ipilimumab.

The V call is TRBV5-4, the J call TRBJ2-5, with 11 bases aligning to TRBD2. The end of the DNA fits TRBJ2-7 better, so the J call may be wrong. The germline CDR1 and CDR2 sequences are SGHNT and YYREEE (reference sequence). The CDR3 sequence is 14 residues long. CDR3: CASRTSGEEYEQYF. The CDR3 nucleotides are TGTGCCAGCAGGACTAGCGGGGAGGAGTACGAGCAGTACTTC.

The CDR3 region is CASSQDRQTRGTQYF. CDR3 in DNA: TGCGCCAGCAGCCAAGACCGACAGACCAGAGGGACCCAGTACTTC. V usage is TRBV4-3 and J usage is TRBJ2-5, with a possible D match to TRBD1 (5 bases). The V end was cut by 0 bases, the J end by 7 bases, with 15 bases between. The CDR3 has 15 amino acids. CDR1 and CDR2 from the germline V gene are LGHNA and YSLEER.

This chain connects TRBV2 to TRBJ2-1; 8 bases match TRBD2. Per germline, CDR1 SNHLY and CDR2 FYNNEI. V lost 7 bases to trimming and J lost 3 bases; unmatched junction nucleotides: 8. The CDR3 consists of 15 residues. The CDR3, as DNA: TGTGCCAGCAAGGTCACCGGGGGGGTCTACAATGAGCAGTTCTTC. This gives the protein CASKVTGGVYNEQFF.

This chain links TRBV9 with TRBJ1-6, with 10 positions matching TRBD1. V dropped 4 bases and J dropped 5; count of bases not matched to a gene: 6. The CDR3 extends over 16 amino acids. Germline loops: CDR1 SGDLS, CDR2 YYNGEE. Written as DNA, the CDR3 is TGTGCCAGCAGCCCTAGACAGGGGGCCGATAATTCACCCCTCCACTTT. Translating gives CASSPRQGADNSPLHF.

CDR3: CASSLTGDPHGYTF. Here the CDR3 DNA reads TGTGCCAGCAGCTTGACAGGCGACCCTCATGGCTACACCTTC. V and J are TRBV5-5 and TRBJ1-2, with TRBD1 as a possible D gene (5 bases). The V end was cut by 1 base, the J end by 6 bases, with 13 bases between. The germline CDR1 and CDR2 sequences are SGHKS and YYEKEE (reference sequence). The CDR3 runs to 14 residues.

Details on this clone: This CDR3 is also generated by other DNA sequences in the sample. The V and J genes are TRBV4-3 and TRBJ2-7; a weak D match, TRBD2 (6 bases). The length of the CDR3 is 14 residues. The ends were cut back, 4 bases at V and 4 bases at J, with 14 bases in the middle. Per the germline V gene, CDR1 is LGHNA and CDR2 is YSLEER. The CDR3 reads CASSPGLGPYEQYF. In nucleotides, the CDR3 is TGCGCCAGCAGCCCGGGACTCGGCCCTTACGAGCAGTACTTC.

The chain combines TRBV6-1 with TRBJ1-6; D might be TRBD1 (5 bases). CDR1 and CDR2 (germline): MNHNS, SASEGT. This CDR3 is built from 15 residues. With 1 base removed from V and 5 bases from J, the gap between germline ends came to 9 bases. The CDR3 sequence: CASSEEAGHNSPLHF. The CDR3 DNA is TGTGCCAGCAGTGAAGAGGCAGGGCATAATTCACCCCTCCACTTT.

The CDR3 sequence: CASRKTGGSTDTQYF. The CDR3 bases are TGTGCCAGTAGAAAAACAGGGGGCTCCACAGATACGCAGTATTTT. The chain recombines TRBV19 with TRBJ2-3; 9 positions match TRBD1. This CDR3 spans 15 amino acids. With V trimmed by 6 bases and J by 2 bases, 6 bases remained unmatched. Germline loops: CDR1 LNHDA, CDR2 SQIVND (reference sequence).

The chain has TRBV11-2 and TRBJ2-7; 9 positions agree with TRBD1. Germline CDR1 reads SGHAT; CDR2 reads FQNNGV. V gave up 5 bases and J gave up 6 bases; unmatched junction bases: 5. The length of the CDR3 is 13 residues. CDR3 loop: CASSPGQGIEQYF. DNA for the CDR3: TGTGCCAGCAGCCCGGGACAGGGTATCGAGCAGTACTTC.

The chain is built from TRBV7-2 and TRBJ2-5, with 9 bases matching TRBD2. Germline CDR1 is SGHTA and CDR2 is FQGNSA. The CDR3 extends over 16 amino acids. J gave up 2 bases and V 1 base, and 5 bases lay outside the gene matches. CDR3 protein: CASSLGIAGAQETQYF. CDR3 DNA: TGTGCCAGCAGCTTAGGTATAGCGGGGGCGCAAGAGACCCAGTACTTC.

This CDR3 reads CASSDAGRATEAFF. The CDR3 bases are TGTGCCAGCAGCGACGCGGGTAGGGCCACTGAAGCTTTCTTT. The V and J genes are TRBV2 and TRBJ1-1; unclear D gene. Trimming took 6 bases from V and 4 from J, leaving 15 bases between them. The CDR3 consists of 14 residues. In germline, CDR1 is SNHLY, CDR2 FYNNEI.

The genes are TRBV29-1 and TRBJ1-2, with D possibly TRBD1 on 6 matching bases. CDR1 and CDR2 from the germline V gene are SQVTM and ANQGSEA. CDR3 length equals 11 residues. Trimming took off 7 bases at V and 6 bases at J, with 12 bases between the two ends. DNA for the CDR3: TGCAGCGCTGGGGGGGCGAATGGCTACACCTTC. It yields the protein CSAGGANGYTF.

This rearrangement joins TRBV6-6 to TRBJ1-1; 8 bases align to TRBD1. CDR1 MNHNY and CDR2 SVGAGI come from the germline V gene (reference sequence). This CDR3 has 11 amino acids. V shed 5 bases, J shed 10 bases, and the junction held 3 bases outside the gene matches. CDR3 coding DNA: TGTGCCAGCAGTCAAACAGGGGGAGCTTTCTTT. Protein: CASSQTGGAFF.

As DNA, the CDR3 is TGTGCCAGCAGCCCTGGGACAGGCAGCTATGGCTACACCTTC. Translated: CASSPGTGSYGYTF. The rearrangement links TRBV4-2 to TRBJ1-2, with 8 nucleotides matching TRBD1. V gave up 4 bases and J gave up 4 bases; unmatched junction bases: 5. The CDR3 loop spans 14 amino acids. CDR1 and CDR2 (germline): LGHNA, YNFKEQ.

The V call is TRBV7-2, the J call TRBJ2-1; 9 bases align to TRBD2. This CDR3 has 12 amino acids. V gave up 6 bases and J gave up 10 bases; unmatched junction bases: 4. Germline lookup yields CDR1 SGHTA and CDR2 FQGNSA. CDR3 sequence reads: CASSLLAGEQFF. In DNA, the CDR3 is TGTGCCAGCAGTCTCCTAGCGGGGGAGCAGTTCTTC.

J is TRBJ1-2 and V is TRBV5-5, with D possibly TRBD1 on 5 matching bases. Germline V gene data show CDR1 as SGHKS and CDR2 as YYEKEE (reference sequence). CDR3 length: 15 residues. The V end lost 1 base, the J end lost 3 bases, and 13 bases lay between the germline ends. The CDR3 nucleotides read TGTGCCAGCAGCTTGCAAGGGGATAGGTACTATGGCTACACCTTC. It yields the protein CASSLQGDRYYGYTF.

The CDR3 reads CASSVSSGWGTQYF. In DNA form, the CDR3 reads TGTGCCAGCAGCGTTTCGAGCGGGTGGGGAACCCAGTACTTC. The rearrangement uses TRBV9 and TRBJ2-5; possible D gene TRBD2, 6 bases. The germline gives CDR1 SGDLS, CDR2 YYNGEE. The germline V and J ends were trimmed by 2 bases and 8 bases, with 16 bases remaining between them. CDR3 length: 14 amino acids.

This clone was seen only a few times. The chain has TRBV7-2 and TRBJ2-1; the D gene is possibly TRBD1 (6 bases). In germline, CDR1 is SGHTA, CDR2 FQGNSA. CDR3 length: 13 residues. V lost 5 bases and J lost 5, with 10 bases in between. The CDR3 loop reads CASSKQGNNEQFF. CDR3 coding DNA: TGTGCCAGCAGCAAACAGGGAAACAATGAGCAGTTCTTC.

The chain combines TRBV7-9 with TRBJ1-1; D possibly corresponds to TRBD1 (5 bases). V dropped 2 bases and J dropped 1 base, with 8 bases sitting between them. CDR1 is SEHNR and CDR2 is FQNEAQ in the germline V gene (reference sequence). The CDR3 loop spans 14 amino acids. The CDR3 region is CASSLRGANTEAFF. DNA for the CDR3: TGTGCCAGCAGCTTAAGGGGCGCGAACACTGAAGCTTTCTTT.

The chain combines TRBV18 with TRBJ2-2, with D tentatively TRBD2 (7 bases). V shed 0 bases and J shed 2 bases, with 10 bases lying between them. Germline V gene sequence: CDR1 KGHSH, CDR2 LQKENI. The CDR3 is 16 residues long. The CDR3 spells CASSPPGGTNTGELFF. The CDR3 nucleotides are TGTGCCAGCTCACCACCGGGGGGGACAAACACCGGGGAGCTGTTTTTT. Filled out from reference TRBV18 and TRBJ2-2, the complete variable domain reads NAGVMQNPRHLVRRRGQEARLRCSPMKGHSHVYWYRQLPEEGLKFMVYLQKENIIDESGMPKERFSAEFPKEGPSILRIQQVVRGDSAAYFCASSPPGGTNTGELFFGEGSRLTVL.

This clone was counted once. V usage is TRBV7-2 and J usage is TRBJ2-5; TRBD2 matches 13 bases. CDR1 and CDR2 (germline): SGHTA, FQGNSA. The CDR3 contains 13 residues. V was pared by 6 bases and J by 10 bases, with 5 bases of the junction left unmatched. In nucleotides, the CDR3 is TGTGCCAGCAGTCCGGGGACTAGCGGGGTCCAGTACTTC. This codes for CASSPGTSGVQYF.

The CDR3 DNA follows: TGTGCCAGCAGTTATTCTGGGACAGGGGGCCAAGAGACCCAGTACTTC. This encodes CASSYSGTGGQETQYF. The chain uses TRBV6-5 and TRBJ2-5; TRBD1 matches at 11 bases. The CDR3 loop spans 16 amino acids. V was pared by 3 bases and J by 1 base, with 4 bases of the junction left unmatched. Germline V gene data show CDR1 as MNHEY and CDR2 as SVGAGI.

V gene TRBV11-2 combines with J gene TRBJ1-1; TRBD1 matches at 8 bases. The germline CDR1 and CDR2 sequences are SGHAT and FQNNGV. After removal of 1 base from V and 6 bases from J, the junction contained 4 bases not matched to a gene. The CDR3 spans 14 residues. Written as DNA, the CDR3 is TGTGCCAGCAGCTTAGTGCAGGGGGCGGCTGAAGCTTTCTTT. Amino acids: CASSLVQGAAEAFF.

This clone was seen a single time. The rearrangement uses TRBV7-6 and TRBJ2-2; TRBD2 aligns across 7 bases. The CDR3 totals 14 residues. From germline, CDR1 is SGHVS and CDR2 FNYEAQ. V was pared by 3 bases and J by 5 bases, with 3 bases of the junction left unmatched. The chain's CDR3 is CASSFGRVTGELFF. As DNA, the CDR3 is TGTGCCAGCAGCTTTGGGAGGGTTACCGGGGAGCTGTTTTTT.

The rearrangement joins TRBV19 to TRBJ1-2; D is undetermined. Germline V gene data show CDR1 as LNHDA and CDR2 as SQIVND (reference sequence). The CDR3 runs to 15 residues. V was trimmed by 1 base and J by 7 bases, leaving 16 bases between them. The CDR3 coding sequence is TGTGCCAGTAGTATAGCCTTGGGCCCTACCGTTGGCTACACCTTC. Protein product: CASSIALGPTVGYTF.

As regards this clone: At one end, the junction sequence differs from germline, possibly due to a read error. CDR3 bases: TGTGCCAGCAGCTTAGATATGTCTCCCACCTACGGGCAGTACTTC. Translating it yields CASSLDMSPTYGQYF. V gene TRBV7-9 combines with J gene TRBJ2-7; D gene ambiguous. Germline values: CDR1 SEHNR, CDR2 FQNEAQ (reference sequence). The CDR3 contains 15 residues.

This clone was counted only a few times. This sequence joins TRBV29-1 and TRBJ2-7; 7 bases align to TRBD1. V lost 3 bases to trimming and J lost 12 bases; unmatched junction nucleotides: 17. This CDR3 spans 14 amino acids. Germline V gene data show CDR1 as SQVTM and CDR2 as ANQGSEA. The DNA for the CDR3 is TGCAGCGTTGAGGATATCGGACAGGCCCCTAGACGGTACTTC. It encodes CSVEDIGQAPRRYF.

The CDR3 nucleotides are TGTGCCAGCAGCCAAGGGACTAGCGCCTACAATGAGCAGTTCTTC. It specifies CASSQGTSAYNEQFF. J is TRBJ2-1 and V is TRBV4-2; the match to TRBD2 covers 9 bases. Germline V gene sequence: CDR1 LGHNA, CDR2 YNFKEQ. The CDR3 sequence is 15 residues long. V was clipped by 1 base and J by 2 bases; unmatched bases: 0.

CDR3 nucleotides: TGTGCCAGCAGCTCACATAAACCAGGGGGCTATGGCTACACCTTC. Amino acid sequence: CASSSHKPGGYGYTF. The J gene is TRBJ1-2, the V gene TRBV5-6; 7 nucleotides line up with TRBD1. From germline, CDR1 is SGHDT and CDR2 YYEEEE. The V gene end was trimmed by 3 bases and the J gene end by 4 bases; junction bases not matched to a gene: 9. The CDR3 is made up of 15 amino acids.

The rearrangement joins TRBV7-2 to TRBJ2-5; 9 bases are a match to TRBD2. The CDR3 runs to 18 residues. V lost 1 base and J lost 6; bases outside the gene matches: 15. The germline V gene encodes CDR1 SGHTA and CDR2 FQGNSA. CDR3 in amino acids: CASSLVGAGGPYTKTQYF. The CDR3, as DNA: TGTGCCAGCAGCTTAGTAGGGGCGGGGGGGCCTTACACAAAGACCCAGTACTTC.